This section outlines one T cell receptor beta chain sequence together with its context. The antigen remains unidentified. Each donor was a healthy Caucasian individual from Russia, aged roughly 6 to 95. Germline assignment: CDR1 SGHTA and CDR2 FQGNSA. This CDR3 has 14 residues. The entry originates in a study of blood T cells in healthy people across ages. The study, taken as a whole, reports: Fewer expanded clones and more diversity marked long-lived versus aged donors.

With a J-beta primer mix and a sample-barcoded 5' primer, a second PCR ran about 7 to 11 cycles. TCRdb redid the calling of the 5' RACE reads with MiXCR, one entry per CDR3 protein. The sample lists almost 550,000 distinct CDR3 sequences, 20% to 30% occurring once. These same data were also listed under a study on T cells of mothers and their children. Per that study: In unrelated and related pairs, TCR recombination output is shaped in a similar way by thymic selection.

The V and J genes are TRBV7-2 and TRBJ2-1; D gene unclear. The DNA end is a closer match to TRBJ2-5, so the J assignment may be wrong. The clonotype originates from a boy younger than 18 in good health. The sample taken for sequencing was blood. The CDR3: CASSLANGPQTQYF. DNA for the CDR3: TGTGCCAGCAGCTTAGCGAACGGCCCCCAGACCCAGTACTTC.